This T cell receptor beta chain was profiled in a study of T cells after posttransplantation cyclophosphamide (dated by TCRdb to about 2016). Background on the whole study: The study tracked T cell repertoire reconstitution by TRB sequencing after myeloablative bone marrow transplantation using posttransplantation cyclophosphamide as GVHD prophylaxis. In 3 patients, up to 3 additional blood samples taken between 2 and 5.2 years after transplant also underwent TRB sequencing, as did pretransplant blood from several patients. TRA and TRB clonality were tightly correlated in 9 or 10 samples, so subsequent TCR analyses focused on TRB only. Blood from all 35 or so PTCy patients who had 1-year posttransplant specimens underwent TRB sequencing. Public TRB sequences were queried against a database of over 3,600 sequences associated with responses to pathogens, tumor antigens, self-antigens and alloantigens. Antigen receptor sequencing covered samples from some 36 PTCy-treated patients and approximately 15 of their related bone marrow donors. The investigation overall reported the following: Donor-recipient similarity was low at 1-2 months but increased during the first year, and donor CD8+ memory clones often dominated later blood repertoires. Across the approximately 42 patients, TRB clonality was highly associated with recipient CMV seropositivity and CMV reactivation, and diversity with PTCy was similar to that in the CNI/methotrexate controls. The TRB repertoires of T cells infiltrating skin or GI tract showed only limited overlap with the TRB repertoires of T cells in blood.

In regard to this clone: Its binding antigen is unknown. Base quality data are lacking; no much larger clone is found one base away.

TRB sequencing was run on genomic DNA with either the immunoSEQ assay at survey resolution or the hsTCRB kit. The authors processed their data as follows. Initial read processing used immunoSEQ software, and repertoire analyses used the LymphoSeq R package. Clonality was computed as 1 minus normalized Shannon entropy; Gini coefficient was also calculated for each TRB dataset. Phenotypes of unsorted samples were inferred by mapping TRB sequences from sorted subsets of the recipient or donor onto unsorted samples of the same recipient. TCRdb holds this immuneACCESS table with in-frame rearrangements only. Some clones are missing; in checked studies, unresolved V genes explain under half, and the rest has no known cause. V and J calls and clone size are as listed in that table; D and trimming were resolved from the DNA. In all, the sample holds 15,000 to 20,000 clones, and about 85% of those were seen once. The ten largest clones capture 25% to 30% of the sample.

A control cohort of more than ten patients who had been given myeloablative marrow transplants with methotrexate plus a calcineurin inhibitor was sampled 1 year after transplant. Peripheral blood and bone marrow mononuclear cells were isolated by Ficoll-Hypaque density centrifugation and were cryopreserved. Taken from cysteine to phenylalanine, the CDR3 has 12 residues. Only CDR3 DNA is held: 36 bases, read in frame from base 1. The junction carries 9 bases between V and J, which are trimmed by 5 bases and 5 bases respectively. As encoded in the germline V gene, CDR1 is SGHTA while CDR2 is FQGNSA. The receptor comes from a female patient between 18 and 35 years old who received an allogeneic stem cell transplant from an unrelated donor, was CMV-positive, and had acute and chronic GVHD. Some T cells may have been brought in with the graft after a transplant. The sequencing used PBMCs, collected after allogeneic stem cell transplant with calcineurin inhibitor and methotrexate. The chain employs TRBV7-2 and TRBJ1-1; no D gene can be assigned with confidence. The CDR3 reads CASSPRNTEAFF. The DNA sequence reads TGTGCCAGCAGCCCGAGGAATACTGAAGCTTTCTTT.